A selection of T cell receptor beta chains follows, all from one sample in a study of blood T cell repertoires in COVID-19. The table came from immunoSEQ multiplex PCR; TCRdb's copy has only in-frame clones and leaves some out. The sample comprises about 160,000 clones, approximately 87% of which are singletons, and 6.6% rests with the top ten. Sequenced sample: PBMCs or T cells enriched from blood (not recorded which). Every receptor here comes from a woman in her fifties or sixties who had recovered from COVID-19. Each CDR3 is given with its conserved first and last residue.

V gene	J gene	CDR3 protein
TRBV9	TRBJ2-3	CASSVGGSGGASTDTQYF
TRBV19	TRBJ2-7	CASAIGGSYEQYF
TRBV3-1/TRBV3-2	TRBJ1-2	CASSQPHPTGERDYGYTF
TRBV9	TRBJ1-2	CASSAPLRGRAYGYTF
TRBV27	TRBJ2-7	CASSLDITYEQYF
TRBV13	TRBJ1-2	CASSDLLGTANYGYTF
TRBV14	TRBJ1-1	CASSQDQAENTEAFF
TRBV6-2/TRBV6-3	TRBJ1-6	CASSYRGKRSPLHF
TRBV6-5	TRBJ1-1	CASSRDSSMNTEAFF
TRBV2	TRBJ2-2	CASKAGSGELFF
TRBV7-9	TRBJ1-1	CASSARRQGARTEAFF
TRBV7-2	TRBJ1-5	CASSLEGGRSNQPQHF
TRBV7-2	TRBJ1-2	CASSQWRGSDGYTF
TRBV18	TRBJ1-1	CASSPSVNHQNTEAFF
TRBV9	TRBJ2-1	CASNRVTSGVNEQFF
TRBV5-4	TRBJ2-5	CASSLGQGARETQYF
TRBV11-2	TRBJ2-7	CASSREGVYEQYF
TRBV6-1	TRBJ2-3	CASKASQGVGDTQYF
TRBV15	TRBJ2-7	CATSRLRGGGEVYEQYF
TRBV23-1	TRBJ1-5	CASSQSRGGSNQPQHF
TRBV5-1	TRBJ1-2	CASSLGGTGGFYGYTF